This T cell receptor (beta chain) is drawn from a study of read filtering for tumor transcriptome and immune sequencing (dated by TCRdb to 2018 to 2021). At the level of the whole study: The cohort consisted of roughly 18 male and under 15 female patients, with a mean age of about 66 years and an age range of 47 to 80. By revised international staging, about 8 patients were R-ISS I, roughly 17 were R-ISS II and 7 were R-ISS III. After DNase treatment, whole-transcriptome libraries were prepared with the TruSeq RNA Access Library Prep Kit. Per sample, about 3.5 to 11 million TCR-region mapped reads were obtained with IR-seq, compared with only roughly 75 to 1,400 with RNA-seq. The study compared TCR repertoires from targeted immune repertoire sequencing and bulk whole-transcriptome sequencing run on the same bone marrow samples. One main goal was a read-filtering strategy for immune repertoire data, in particular deciding whether clonotypes backed by only one read should be removed.

CDR3 length: 17 amino acids, cysteine to phenylalanine. Only the CDR3 DNA is retained, 51 bases long and in frame from the first base. Cut back by 0 bases and 2 bases, the V and J ends lie 14 bases apart. CDR1 SGHAT and CDR2 FQNNGV are derived from the germline V gene. Every patient had bone marrow sampled at the time of active disease. Bone marrow mononuclear cells were isolated by Ficoll-Hypaque density gradient centrifugation. To remove myeloma plasma cells, the cells were labeled with CD138 magnetic microbeads on a MACS separator, and CD138-negative cells were then collected by negative selection. Flow cytometry on an Attune NxT with CD138 antibodies was used to check the purity of the isolated cells. Total RNA was extracted using TRIzol reagent and was quantified on a NanoDrop spectrophotometer. For each patient, paired RNA-seq and IR-seq were run on the CD138-negative bone marrow sample from that patient.

TCR libraries were constructed from 400 ng RNA using the Immunoverse kit, and molecular barcoded adaptors covering alpha/delta and beta/gamma chains were employed. The same RNA used for transcriptome sequencing was used for TCR library preparation. An Illumina HiSeq 4000 with 2 x 150 cycles was used to sequence the TCR libraries. The paper's processing steps were these. With MiXCR, TCR reads were aligned to human V, D, J and C references and assembled into CDR3 clonotypes, with quality filtering and error correction included. The tcR package in R was used for analysis of clonotype counts and gene usage diversity. Raw mapping reads were checked after the RNA-seq reads had been mapped by STAR aligner version 2.5.3a onto the human GRCh37 genome. To test how sequencing depth affected the clonotypes detected, IR-seq fastq files were randomly downsampled with Seqtk 1.3. In TCRdb, the public reads were trimmed at Q25 with fastp and aligned with MiXCR, with productive beta chains retained. Under each unique CDR3 protein, matching rows form one entry showing the most common genes and DNA. These V and J calls are TCRdb output, not the study's own analysis. Recorded for this sample are more than 70,000 distinct CDR3 sequences; around a fifth of them occurred a single time. Over 9.5% of the sample goes to the ten largest clones.

The study at large found these results: Compared with RNA-seq, IR-seq captured clonotypes at much greater depth and more reliably, and a smaller IR-seq throughput was enough to identify most of the shared clonotypes. Single-read clonotypes made up 80% to 85% of clonotypes but approximately 3.5% of total reads in IR-seq, and under 75% of clonotypes and roughly 45% of reads in RNA-seq. The correlation between IR-seq and RNA-seq shared clonotype proportions rose when single-read clonotypes were removed. Rather than purified T cells, the sorted CD138-negative fraction was a mixed bone marrow immune population.

Details on this clonotype: Its antigen is still unknown. This clone may be a read error of a much larger clone one base away.

The receptor was derived from a donor at least 40 years old with multiple myeloma. The sequence joins TRBV11-2 to TRBJ2-1; the D region is possibly TRBD1 or TRBD2, each matching across 5 bases. Sample: a population of CD138-negative cells sorted from bone marrow. The sample's cell subset or site label is to be understood as: bone marrow mononuclear cells depleted of CD138+ plasma/myeloma cells by negative magnetic selection. CDR3 protein: CASSLEGRMSTYNEQFF. The DNA reads as follows: TGTGCCAGCAGCTTAGAGGGACGGATGAGCACCTACAATGAGCAGTTCTTC.